This T cell receptor beta chain was observed in a study of OX40 agonist ivuxolimab in advanced cancers. Study overall: Having had anti-PD-1, anti-PD-L1 or anti-CTLA-4 therapy before was allowed, and roughly 40% had some. The study's findings and limits: In general, CD8+ T cells held more expanded clones than CD4+ did, on average. Clones of CD4+ and CD8+ blood T cells grew by week 6 at doses of 0.1 to 3.0 mg/kg. Some of the lowest clonal expansion was seen in partial responders at 0.1-3.0 mg/kg.

With V trimmed by 0 bases and J by 0 bases, 4 bases remained unmatched. The germline gives CDR1 SGHNT, CDR2 YYREEE (reference sequence). The CDR3 consists of 17 residues. Comments on this clone: Its target is not known.

Sequenced by immunoSEQ multiplex PCR; TCRdb stores in-frame clones only, minus some. The sample has about 82,000 clones, about nine tenths seen once. This chain links TRBV5-4 with TRBJ2-2; 8 bases agree with TRBD2. Sequences were derived from CD4+ or CD8+ T cells sorted from blood, sampled in a trial of the OX40 agonist ivuxolimab. The receptor's source is an adult with an advanced solid tumor such as melanoma, head and neck, liver or kidney cancer. CDR3 DNA sequence: TGTGCCAGCAGCTTGGCCCCGGGACTAGCGAACACCGGGGAGCTGTTTTTT. Residues: CASSLAPGLANTGELFF.